The 27 T cell receptor beta chains listed next were all sequenced from one sample in a study of shared clonotypes between healthy human individuals. Some clones are missing from TCRdb's copy, which holds only in-frame ones; the method was immunoSEQ multiplex PCR. In the table there are fewer than 500,000 clones, about 79% of which are singletons. Sequenced input: PBMCs. The source of these receptors is a middle-aged woman in good health. Some clones in this sample may be carry-over from other donors' samples.

The chain combines TRBV6-4 with TRBJ1-2, with D hard to call. The germline V gene encodes CDR1 MRHNA and CDR2 SNTAGT. The length of the CDR3 is 14 residues. Trimming removed 0 bases from V and 0 bases from J, with 5 bases in between. DNA for the CDR3: TGTGCCAGCAGTGACTCAACTGCTAACTATGGCTACACCTTC. This sequence encodes CASSDSTANYGYTF.

This rearrangement joins TRBV7-2 to TRBJ2-7; TRBD2 matches 11 bases. V shed 4 bases and J 5 bases; nucleotides not matched to a gene: 7. There are 15 residues in the CDR3. Germline CDR1 reads SGHTA; CDR2 reads FQGNSA. CDR3 in amino acids: CASSSRLAGYNEQYF. The CDR3 nucleotides read TGTGCCAGCAGCTCCAGACTAGCGGGGTACAACGAGCAGTACTTC.

V is TRBV4-1 and J is TRBJ1-2, with TRBD1 as a possible D gene (5 bases). The CDR3 runs 16 residues. CDR1 is MGHRA, CDR2 YSYEKL, per germline. Trimming took 0 bases from V and 2 from J, leaving 13 bases between them. The DNA of the CDR3 is TGCGCCAGCAGCCAAGAAGGGCAGGGATGGAACTATGGCTACACCTTC. Protein: CASSQEGQGWNYGYTF.

V and J are TRBV27 and TRBJ2-2, with 10 bases fitting TRBD1. The CDR3 covers 19 residues. From germline, CDR1 is MNHEY and CDR2 SMNVEV (reference sequence). J was trimmed by 6 bases and V by 0 bases; bases with no gene match: 13. The CDR3, as DNA: TGTGCCAGCAGTTTATCGAGGGGGTCGACAGGGGGCGTACCCGGGGAGCTGTTTTTT. It translates to CASSLSRGSTGGVPGELFF.

As regards this clone: At one end the junction does not follow the germline gene, possibly because of a read error. This chain links TRBV7-9 with TRBJ1-2, with 7 bases identical to TRBD1. The V gene's germline CDR1 is SEHNR and CDR2 FQNEAQ (reference sequence). The CDR3 spans 11 residues. The DNA of the CDR3 is TGTGCCAGCAGCTCCGGGACAGAAACTTTCTTC. It translates to CASSSGTETFF.

The CDR3 protein is CAIRAGTSVGETQYF. The CDR3 coding sequence is TGTGCCATCAGAGCCGGGACTAGCGTCGGAGAGACCCAGTACTTC. The rearrangement uses TRBV10-3 and TRBJ2-5, with TRBD2 matching 10 bases. From germline, CDR1 is ENHRY and CDR2 SYGVKD. The CDR3 totals 15 residues. Germline trimming cut 6 bases from V and 4 bases from J; bases unmatched to any gene: 8.

The chain is built from TRBV6-1 and TRBJ1-1; 9 bases match TRBD1. Germline assignment: CDR1 MNHNS and CDR2 SASEGT. The CDR3 length is 16 residues. V was pared by 3 bases and J by 1 base, with 6 bases of the junction left unmatched. CDR3 DNA: TGTGCCAGCAGTGAGACCTCGACAGGGGGGAACACTGAAGCTTTCTTT. Protein sequence: CASSETSTGGNTEAFF.

The gene calls are TRBV11-2 and TRBJ2-5; D is undetermined. The CDR3 length is 12 residues. CDR1 and CDR2 from the germline V gene are SGHAT and FQNNGV. V was cut by 5 bases and J by 11 bases, with 15 bases left in between. The CDR3 DNA reads as TGTGCCAGCAGCCTGATTAGTTACGGGCAGTACTTC. It is translated as CASSLISYGQYF.

The CDR3, as DNA: TGCGCCAGCAGCTTGGTCCCCCACCCCACAGATACGCAGTATTTT. Amino acid sequence: CASSLVPHPTDTQYF. The V call is TRBV5-1, the J call TRBJ2-3; D unclear. The CDR3 is made up of 15 amino acids. The germline V gene encodes CDR1 SGHRS and CDR2 YFSETQ. The V end lost 0 bases, the J end lost 2 bases, and 10 bases lay between the germline ends.

This clone was observed a handful of times. The genes are TRBV30 and TRBJ1-1; possible D gene TRBD1, 5 bases. The CDR3 spans 14 residues. The germline gives CDR1 GTSNPN, CDR2 SVGIG (reference sequence). The V gene lost 2 bases and the J gene lost 4 bases, with 14 bases spanning the gap. CDR3 in DNA: TGTGCCTGGAGTAGGAAGGGAGGGGCCACTGAAGCTTTCTTT. Its protein product is CAWSRKGGATEAFF.

The chain couples TRBV23-1 to TRBJ1-1; D is unclear. TRBV23-1 is known as an ORF, though its function is uncertain. This CDR3 spans 15 amino acids. Deletions cut 10 bases from V and 8 bases from J, with 26 bases between. The CDR3 is CATPRGESTGVEAFF. Here the CDR3 DNA reads TGCGCCACCCCTCGAGGAGAATCTACTGGGGTAGAAGCTTTCTTT.

This clone was seen more than once but under ten times. The chain uses TRBV18 and TRBJ1-5, with unresolved D. From germline, CDR1 is KGHSH and CDR2 LQKENI. Trimming cost V 0 bases and J 2 bases, with 14 bases left between them. The CDR3 loop spans 17 amino acids. The CDR3 DNA reads as TGTGCCAGCTCACCACCGGGCCGGGGAATGGGCAATCAGCCCCAGCATTTT. Its translation is CASSPPGRGMGNQPQHF.

The V gene is TRBV7-3, the J gene TRBJ1-1, with D possibly being TRBD1 (6 bases). The V gene's germline CDR1 is SGHTA and CDR2 FQGTGA. Trimming cost V 3 bases and J 1 base, with 9 bases left between them. This CDR3 spans 14 amino acids. The CDR3 reads CASSFTGTNTEAFF. The CDR3 DNA reads as TGTGCCAGCAGCTTTACAGGGACGAACACTGAAGCTTTCTTT.

The CDR3 DNA follows: TGTGCCAGCACGATGGACAGGGCCTTATACAATGAGCAGTTCTTC. Translated, it gives CASTMDRALYNEQFF. This chain links TRBV6-1 with TRBJ2-1; 8 bases match TRBD1. With 7 bases clipped from V and 4 bases from J, the junction kept 9 bases outside the gene matches. Germline CDR1 and CDR2: MNHNS and SASEGT. This CDR3 is built from 15 residues.

This clone was seen just once. The chain carries TRBV28 and TRBJ2-2; tentatively, D is TRBD2 (5 bases). CDR3 size: 15 residues. V lost 3 bases and J 5 bases, leaving 13 bases between the germline ends. Germline V gene lookup returns CDR1 MDHEN and CDR2 SYDVKM. CDR3 nucleotide sequence: TGTGCCAGCAGTTTCAGAGGGAGTTATACCGGGGAGCTGTTTTTT. It yields the protein CASSFRGSYTGELFF.

The V gene is TRBV6-6, the J gene TRBJ1-1; D gene unclear. Per the germline V gene, CDR1 is MNHNY and CDR2 is SVGAGI (reference sequence). Between the trimmed V and J ends, which lost 9 bases and 4 bases, there was a span of 15 bases. CDR3 length equals 13 residues. CDR3 sequence: CASRSGWTTEAFF. The CDR3 bases are TGTGCCAGTCGTTCGGGGTGGACCACTGAAGCTTTCTTT.

The rearrangement uses TRBV6-1 and TRBJ2-2; a possible D gene is TRBD1 (6 bases). CDR1 and CDR2 from the germline V gene are MNHNS and SASEGT. Trimming took off 7 bases at V and 4 bases at J, with 13 bases between the two ends. CDR3 length: 14 residues. The CDR3 region has the DNA TGTGCCAGCAACCTTGACAGGTTCACCGGGGAGCTGTTTTTT. Protein sequence: CASNLDRFTGELFF.

The chain uses TRBV18 and TRBJ2-2, with a tentative D call TRBD2 (6 bases). V lost 10 bases to trimming and J lost 0 bases, with 15 bases between them. The CDR3 sequence is 15 residues long. Germline CDR1 is KGHSH and CDR2 is LQKENI. CDR3 nucleotide sequence: TGTGCCAACTCGCGGGACGCTCCGAACACCGGGGAGCTGTTTTTT. This translates into CANSRDAPNTGELFF.

The rearrangement links TRBV5-1 to TRBJ2-2; no firm D call. The CDR3 covers 15 residues. Between the trimmed V and J ends, which lost 1 base and 2 bases, there was a span of 9 bases. Germline CDR1 SGHRS, CDR2 YFSETQ. CDR3 protein: CASSLTAFNTGELFF. Written as DNA, the CDR3 is TGCGCCAGCAGCTTGACGGCTTTCAACACCGGGGAGCTGTTTTTT.

The chain uses TRBV28 and TRBJ1-2; 8 positions match TRBD1. Germline values: CDR1 MDHEN, CDR2 SYDVKM. The CDR3 is 13 amino acids. Trimming cost V 6 bases and J 8 bases; bases outside gene matches: 8. CDR3 loop: CASRPTGAEGYTF. The CDR3 nucleotides read TGTGCCAGCAGACCGACAGGGGCGGAGGGCTACACCTTC.

This sequence joins TRBV27 and TRBJ2-2; possibly TRBD1 for D (5 bases). This CDR3 comprises 16 residues. CDR1 MNHEY and CDR2 SMNVEV come from the germline V gene (reference sequence). Trimming pared 3 bases from V and 6 bases from J, leaving 17 bases between. DNA of the CDR3: TGTGCCAGCAGTTTTACCTACAGGCCGACAGCCGGGGAGCTGTTTTTT. Translation gives CASSFTYRPTAGELFF.

The V call is TRBV7-9, the J call TRBJ2-7; no clear D. This CDR3 contains 12 residues. V was pared by 1 base and J by 7 bases, with 8 bases between. CDR1 is SEHNR, CDR2 FQNEAQ, per germline (reference sequence). CDR3 nucleotides: TGTGCCAGCAGCTTAGGGTATACAGAGCAGTACTTC. Its translation: CASSLGYTEQYF.

The rearrangement links TRBV7-8 to TRBJ1-5, with TRBD1 identical over 9 bases. V lost 5 bases to trimming and J lost 5 bases; unmatched junction nucleotides: 10. CDR1 and CDR2 from the germline V gene are SGHVS and FQNEAQ. There are 16 residues in the CDR3. The CDR3 spells CASSPNRDRVYQPQHF. As DNA, the CDR3 is TGTGCCAGCAGCCCGAATCGGGACAGGGTTTATCAGCCCCAGCATTTT.

The gene calls are TRBV5-1 and TRBJ2-7; 11 nucleotides match TRBD2. V dropped 4 bases and J dropped 3; count of bases not matched to a gene: 6. Germline lookup yields CDR1 SGHRS and CDR2 YFSETQ. CDR3 size: 15 residues. For the CDR3, the DNA is TGCGCCAGCAGCCAAACTAGCGGGAGTTTCTACGAGCAGTACTTC. Protein: CASSQTSGSFYEQYF.

The gene calls are TRBV5-3 and TRBJ2-3; the D is unclear. TRBV5-3 is an ORF; its function is uncertain. Trimming pared 0 bases from V and 6 bases from J, leaving 17 bases between. The CDR3 has 16 amino acids. The CDR3: CARSLGRPTIKDTQYF. For the CDR3, the DNA is TGTGCCAGAAGCTTGGGGCGGCCTACTATAAAGGATACGCAGTATTTT.

The rearrangement joins TRBV25-1 to TRBJ1-5, with unresolved D. Per germline, CDR1 MGHDK and CDR2 SYGVNS. Between the trimmed V and J ends, which lost 3 bases and 7 bases, there was a span of 16 bases. This CDR3 has 15 residues. In DNA, the CDR3 is TGTGCCAGCAGTGACGATCTGGGGTCGGGCCAGCCCCAGCATTTT. Translated, it gives CASSDDLGSGQPQHF.

The sample holds one count of this clone. Other DNA sequences in this sample translate to the same CDR3. The V call is TRBV4-1, the J call TRBJ2-5; 9 nucleotides line up with TRBD2. The germline V gene encodes CDR1 MGHRA and CDR2 YSYEKL. The CDR3 is 15 residues long. The V gene end was trimmed by 4 bases and the J gene end by 2 bases; junction bases not matched to a gene: 5. The CDR3 coding sequence is TGCGCCAGCAGCCCTGGGCTAGCGGGGCAAGAGACCCAGTACTTC. It yields the protein CASSPGLAGQETQYF.